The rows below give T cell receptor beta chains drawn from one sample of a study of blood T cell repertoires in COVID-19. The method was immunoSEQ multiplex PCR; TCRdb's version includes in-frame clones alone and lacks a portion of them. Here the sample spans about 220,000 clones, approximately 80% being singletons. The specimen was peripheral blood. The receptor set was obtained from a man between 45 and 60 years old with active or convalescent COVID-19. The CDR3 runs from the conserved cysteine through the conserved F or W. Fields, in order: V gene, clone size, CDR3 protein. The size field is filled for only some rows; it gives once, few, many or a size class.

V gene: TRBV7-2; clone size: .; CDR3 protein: CASSLGVDRGRSNSPLHF
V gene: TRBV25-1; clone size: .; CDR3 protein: CASSQTGAGLSEQYF
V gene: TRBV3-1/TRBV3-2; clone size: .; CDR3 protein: CASSPRGQPFYGYTF
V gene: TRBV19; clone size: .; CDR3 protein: CASRDRYTEAFF
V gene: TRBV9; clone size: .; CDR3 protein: CASSVAGGPGGEQFF
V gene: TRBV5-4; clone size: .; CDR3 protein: CASSPRTDIYNEQFF
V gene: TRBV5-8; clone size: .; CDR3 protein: CASSLDLGQGEDTQYF
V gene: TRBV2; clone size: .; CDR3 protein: CASSDSGTAPFYEQYF
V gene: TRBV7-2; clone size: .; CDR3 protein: CASSLSGPLSTDTQYF
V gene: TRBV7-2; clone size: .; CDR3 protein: CASTHGGVQPQHF
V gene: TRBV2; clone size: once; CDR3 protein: CASKAGTDTQYF
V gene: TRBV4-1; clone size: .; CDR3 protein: CASSTLPNNEQFF
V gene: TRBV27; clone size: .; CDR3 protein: CASSDLTGFDSYEQFF
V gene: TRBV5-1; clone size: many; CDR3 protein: CASSLGTGDYNSPLHF
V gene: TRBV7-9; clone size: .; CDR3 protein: CASSVYRGPGDTQYF
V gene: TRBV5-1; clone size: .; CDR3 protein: CASSLGAGESTEAFF
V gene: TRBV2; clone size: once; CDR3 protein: CASKGQATNEKLFF
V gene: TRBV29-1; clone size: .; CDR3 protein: CSVVRTGGGYTF
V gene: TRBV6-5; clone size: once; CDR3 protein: CASSRDRGNQPQHF
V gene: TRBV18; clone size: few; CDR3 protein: CASSPQGQGTGTEAFF
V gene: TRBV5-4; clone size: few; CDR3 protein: CASSLGSGTGNTEAFF
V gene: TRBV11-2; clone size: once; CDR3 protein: CASSLEGDNQPQHF
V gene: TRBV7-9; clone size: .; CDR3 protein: CALGGEEMNEKLFF
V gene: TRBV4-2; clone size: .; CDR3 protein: CASSQDPDRGLSPLHF
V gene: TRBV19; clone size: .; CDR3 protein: CASSSQGSYEQYF
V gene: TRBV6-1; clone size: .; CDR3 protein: CASSEIGTEYGYTF
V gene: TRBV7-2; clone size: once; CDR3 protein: CASSPSGFDGYTF
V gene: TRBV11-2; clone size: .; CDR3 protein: CASSLVGPPGLAAYTQYF
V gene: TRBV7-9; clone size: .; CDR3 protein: CASSLAQSGGDTIYF
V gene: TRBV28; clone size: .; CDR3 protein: CAISFGLAGGRGSYNEQFF
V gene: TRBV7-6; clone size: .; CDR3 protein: CASSLGGGEAGTDTQYF
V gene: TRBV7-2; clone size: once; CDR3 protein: CASSSPGVRSTDTQYF
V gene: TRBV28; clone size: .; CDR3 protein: CASSFISGGAYTGELFF
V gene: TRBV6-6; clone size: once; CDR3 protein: CASNPSRDRGFEKLFF
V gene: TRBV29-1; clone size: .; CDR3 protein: CSALQGAVEQFF
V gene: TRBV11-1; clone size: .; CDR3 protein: CASSLAPGQFYEQYF
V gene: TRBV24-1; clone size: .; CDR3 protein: CATSDPRQGARQETQYF